Listed below are T cell receptor beta chains from one sample, sequenced in a study of regulatory T cells in long-lasting Graves disease. A single record per CDR3 protein comes from TCRdb applying MiXCR to the multiplex PCR reads. The table shows hundreds of thousands of distinct CDR3 sequences, with approximately 13% occurring only once. The data also belong to a second study, concerning T cells in Graves' hyperthyroidism and ophthalmopathy.

Specimen: peripheral blood mononuclear cells (PBMCs), collected at new diagnosis, from a patient treated with antithyroid drugs. Every receptor here comes from a man younger than 40 with Graves disease. Both conserved end residues are part of each CDR3. A D gene is named only where the DNA matches it firmly. Part of the rows lack a size; the others show once, few, many or a class for expanded clones.

TRBD1 TRBJ1-1 TRBV7-9 . CASRKEVGQGADEAFF TGTGCCAGCAGGAAAGAGGTAGGGCAGGGGGCTGATGAAGCTTTCTTT
. TRBJ1-2 TRBV11-2 . CASSESIGTHYGYTF TGTGCCAGCAGCGAGAGTATCGGGACACACTATGGCTACACCTTC
. TRBJ1-1 TRBV28 many CASSSTVSTEAFF TGTGCCAGCAGTTCGACAGTGAGCACTGAAGCTTTCTTT
. TRBJ2-5 TRBV10-1 . CASSAGVVQETRYF TGCGCCAGCAGCGCAGGGGTCGTCCAAGAGACCCGGTACTTC
TRBD2 TRBJ2-5 TRBV28 many CASSSVTAGGRETQYF TGTGCCAGCAGTTCCGTGACAGCGGGAGGGCGTGAGACCCAGTACTTC
TRBD2 TRBJ2-7 TRBV9 many CASSRGLAVSTDEQYF TGTGCCAGCAGCCGGGGACTAGCTGTATCAACGGACGAGCAGTACTTC
. TRBJ2-7 TRBV6-2/TRBV6-3 many CASSYRGRGYEQYF TGTGCCAGCAGTTACAGGGGCCGAGGTTACGAGCAGTACTTC
. TRBJ2-7 TRBV9 . CASSESSGTVGEDEQYF TGTGCCAGCAGCGAGAGCTCCGGGACAGTGGGGGAGGACGAGCAGTACTTC
. TRBJ1-4 TRBV14 few CASSPTGPTFNEKLFF TGTGCCAGCAGCCCGACCGGCCCTACTTTTAATGAAAAACTGTTTTTT
. TRBJ2-3 TRBV19 . CASIDKSTDTQYF TGTGCCAGTATAGATAAGAGCACAGATACGCAGTATTTT
. TRBJ2-3 TRBV2 many CATRAARNTDTQYF TGTGCCACTAGGGCCGCGAGAAACACAGATACGCAGTATTTT
. TRBJ2-1 TRBV27 few CASSLEGGTYSHNEQFF TGTGCCAGCAGTTTAGAGGGCGGGACCTATTCTCACAATGAGCAGTTCTTT
TRBD2 TRBJ2-7 TRBV6-8 . CASSLWTSGRAVSYEQYF TGTGCCAGCAGTTTATGGACTAGCGGACGTGCTGTCTCCTACGAGCAGTACTTC
TRBD1 TRBJ1-1 TRBV20-1 many CSALGQENTEAFF TGCAGTGCCTTGGGACAGGAGAACACTGAAGCTTTCTTT
. TRBJ1-2 TRBV6-2/TRBV6-3 . CASSYSAGFYGYTF TGTGCCAGCAGTTACTCGGCAGGGTTCTATGGCTACACCTTC
. TRBJ1-6 TRBV6-2/TRBV6-3 . CASSPRGRSNSPLHF TGTGCCAGCAGTCCCCGGGGTCGTTCGAATTCACCCCTCCACTTT
. TRBJ2-7 TRBV6-1 many CASRAGSSYEQYF TGTGCCAGCAGGGCAGGGAGCTCCTACGAGCAGTACTTC
. TRBJ2-5 TRBV6-2/TRBV6-3 many CASSKGETQYF TGTGCCAGCAGTAAGGGGGAGACCCAGTACTTC
. TRBJ2-7 TRBV7-9 . CASSLAQRGEQYF TGTGCCAGCAGCTTAGCGCAGAGGGGGGAGCAGTACTTC
TRBD2 TRBJ2-1 TRBV6-4 few CASILAEQFF TGTGCCAGCATACTAGCGGAGCAGTTCTTC
. TRBJ1-6 TRBV18 . CASSRSPPLHF TGTGCCAGCTCCCGGAGCCCACCCCTCCACTTT
. TRBJ2-7 TRBV6-2/TRBV6-3 few CASSIIGGESSYEQYF TGTGCCAGCAGTATTATAGGGGGTGAAAGCTCCTACGAGCAGTACTTC
. TRBJ1-3 TRBV20-1 . CSATIFLGSDTIYF TGCAGTGCTACTATCTTTTTAGGGTCAGACACCATATATTTT
. TRBJ2-7 TRBV20-1 many CSAIVPLGGNTYEQYF TGCAGTGCGATAGTGCCCCTCGGCGGCAACACCTACGAGCAGTACTTC
. TRBJ2-3 TRBV5-1 . CASSPEASTDTQYF TGCGCCAGCAGCCCGGAGGCGAGCACAGATACGCAGTATTTT
TRBD1 TRBJ2-7 TRBV27 few CASKNRDRYPYEQYF TGTGCCAGCAAAAACCGGGACAGGTACCCCTACGAGCAGTACTTC
. TRBJ2-1 TRBV20-1 many CSAPQGFGRSSYNEQFF TGCAGTGCTCCTCAGGGGTTCGGGAGAAGCTCCTACAATGAGCAGTTCTTC
. TRBJ1-2 TRBV2 many CASRQGPDGYTF TGTGCCAGCAGACAGGGTCCGGATGGCTACACCTTC
TRBD2 TRBJ2-6 TRBV5-1 many CASSPRGSGSLKTGANVLTF TGCGCCAGCAGCCCGAGGGGTAGCGGGAGTTTGAAGACTGGGGCCAACGTCCTGACTTTC
. TRBJ1-1 TRBV12-3/TRBV12-4 many CASSLMGFGVTEAFF TGTGCCAGCAGTTTAATGGGTTTCGGGGTCACTGAAGCTTTCTTT
TRBD2 TRBJ2-1 TRBV19 many CASSPGTSGFSYNEQFF TGTGCCAGTAGCCCCGGGACTAGCGGGTTCTCCTACAATGAGCAGTTCTTC
TRBD1 TRBJ2-7 TRBV29-1 . CSAQGAGEQYF TGCAGCGCTCAGGGGGCGGGCGAGCAGTACTTC
TRBD1 TRBJ1-6 TRBV30 . CAWRRGTGVNSPLHF TGTGCCTGGAGGCGGGGAACAGGGGTTAATTCACCCCTCCACTTT
TRBD1 TRBJ1-2 TRBV29-1 many CSVEGVVKTGTGVGYTF TGCAGCGTTGAAGGGGTGGTAAAAACCGGGACAGGGGTCGGCTACACCTTC
TRBD1 TRBJ1-2 TRBV3-1 . CASSQGDRGFLSSGYTF TGTGCCAGCAGCCAAGGGGACAGGGGCTTTTTGTCGAGTGGCTACACCTTC
TRBD1 TRBJ2-7 TRBV9 many CASSVEPGTGDHEQYF TGTGCCAGCAGCGTAGAACCCGGGACAGGGGATCACGAGCAGTACTTC
TRBD2 TRBJ2-3 TRBV7-2 . CASNKLGLADTDTQYF TGTGCCAGCAACAAATTGGGACTAGCGGACACAGATACGCAGTATTTT
. TRBJ1-6 TRBV18 many CASSPGTGRNSPLHF TGTGCCAGCTCACCAGGAACTGGCAGGAATTCACCCCTCCACTTT